Listed below are T cell receptor beta chains from one sample, sequenced in a study of T cells in Graves' hyperthyroidism and ophthalmopathy. TCRdb reprocessed the multiplex PCR reads via MiXCR and lists one record per CDR3 protein. This table has around 500,000 distinct CDR3 sequences, 14% appearing once. Material: blood. These receptors all stem from a woman in her thirties or forties with Graves' hyperthyroidism. Each CDR3 is given with its conserved first and last residue. The order of the fields is J gene, V gene, CDR3 protein.

J: TRBJ1-1
V: TRBV7-6
CDR3: CASSLSGDGVPAFF

J: TRBJ2-7
V: TRBV7-6
CDR3: CASSPVRQNYEQYF

J: TRBJ1-1
V: TRBV30
CDR3: CAWSVRLGDRGALNTEAFF

J: TRBJ1-6
V: TRBV28
CDR3: CASSPIERDNSPLHF

J: TRBJ1-1
V: TRBV9
CDR3: CASSAVYGQENTEAFF

J: TRBJ1-6
V: TRBV12-3/TRBV12-4
CDR3: CASSRSTLGNSPLHF

J: TRBJ1-2
V: TRBV29-1
CDR3: CSAQVGLGYTF

J: TRBJ1-6
V: TRBV28
CDR3: CASSLSHSPLHF

J: TRBJ2-3
V: TRBV6-1
CDR3: CASSEAQGEGKSDTQYF

J: TRBJ2-1
V: TRBV6-2/TRBV6-3
CDR3: CATQLSSYNEQFF

J: TRBJ2-2
V: TRBV4-2
CDR3: CASSQDRSTGGLTGELFF

J: TRBJ2-2
V: TRBV2
CDR3: CASSGGLAGGANTGELFF

J: TRBJ2-3
V: TRBV3-1
CDR3: CASSQVTGTVQSDTQYF

J: TRBJ2-1
V: TRBV5-1
CDR3: CASTDAGGPFNEQFF

J: TRBJ2-1
V: TRBV16
CDR3: CASSQYGGYNEQSF

J: TRBJ2-1
V: TRBV12-3/TRBV12-4
CDR3: CASSLGPSYNEQSF

J: TRBJ2-3
V: TRBV7-2
CDR3: CASSLDFDTQYF

J: TRBJ2-1
V: TRBV11-3
CDR3: CASSFEGAHNEQFF

J: TRBJ2-3
V: TRBV7-7
CDR3: CASSLGHTDTQYF

J: TRBJ2-3
V: TRBV29-1
CDR3: CSVEAMGTQYF

J: TRBJ1-5
V: TRBV2
CDR3: CASIQGRNQPQHF

J: TRBJ1-2
V: TRBV3-1
CDR3: CASSQGTGSPLYGYTF

J: TRBJ2-7
V: TRBV30
CDR3: CAWSVQGAGEQYF

J: TRBJ1-3
V: TRBV30
CDR3: CAWSATGFSGNTIYF

J: TRBJ2-5
V: TRBV14
CDR3: CASSQELAGVETQYF

J: TRBJ2-7
V: TRBV9
CDR3: CASSLQAGEYEQYF

J: TRBJ2-3
V: TRBV28
CDR3: CASSLYGRGGLAGATSTDTQYF

J: TRBJ2-3
V: TRBV12-3/TRBV12-4
CDR3: CASSPRVAPDTQYF

J: TRBJ1-1
V: TRBV3-1
CDR3: CASSQGPEAFF

J: TRBJ1-1
V: TRBV12-3/TRBV12-4
CDR3: CASSLDAQGRTEAFF

J: TRBJ2-3
V: TRBV19
CDR3: CASSIEVSGRRADTQYF

J: TRBJ2-7
V: TRBV20-1
CDR3: CSARGLAGNSYEQYF

J: TRBJ2-7
V: TRBV3-1
CDR3: CASSQDERAQYF

J: TRBJ2-1
V: TRBV2
CDR3: CASSEAQGYEQFF

J: TRBJ2-1
V: TRBV30
CDR3: CAWGQGNEQFF

J: .
V: TRBV5-1
CDR3: CASIRGTREADTQHF

J: TRBJ1-2
V: TRBV28
CDR3: CASTALVTVYGYTF

J: TRBJ2-7
V: TRBV20-1
CDR3: CSARPLVDRGLQYEQYF

J: TRBJ1-1
V: TRBV30
CDR3: CASDSTGLQVEAFF

J: TRBJ2-7
V: TRBV6-1
CDR3: CAVAGLVSGEQYF

J: TRBJ1-3
V: TRBV4-1
CDR3: CASSQDHVPRGSGNTIYF

J: TRBJ1-1
V: TRBV2
CDR3: CASSEGRITEAFF

J: TRBJ2-7
V: TRBV4-1
CDR3: CASSQGLGTSGSYEQYF

J: TRBJ2-6
V: TRBV28
CDR3: CASSFEKGLIGGANVLTF

J: TRBJ2-7
V: TRBV2
CDR3: CASRRTGGQNEQYF